The subject of this entry is one TCR beta chain. Its antigen remains undetermined. No much larger clone exists at a distance of one base, and base qualities are not known. This record belongs to a study of cytomegalovirus exposure and HLA in healthy donors (dated by TCRdb to about 2017). The study in broad terms: An earlier analysis of several hundred of the donors reported 250 to 350 Gb of sequence data and 100 million to 140 million unique TCR beta sequences from about 179 million T cells. Roughly 320 gigabases of sequencing data and 91 million or so unique TCR sequences made up an early release that covered approximately 650 HLA-typed donors. The genetic ancestry cluster associated with self-reported Caucasian donors included about 84% of the approximately 400 genotyped donors. The study was designed to test whether signatures of past pathogen exposure could be identified by cataloging public T cell receptors. The study profiled the T cell repertoires of 550 to 700 subjects by immunosequencing and related them to cytomegalovirus serostatus. In addition to the first cohort of hundreds of subjects, a separate validation cohort of 100 to 150 different subjects was used. High-throughput TCR immunosequencing, statistical association of individual TCRs with disease status, and machine learning were combined to predict cytomegalovirus infection status. A later analysis re-examined previously published TCR beta repertoires from 610 or so donors and added high-resolution HLA genotyping to investigate patterns of TCR occurrence. Rather than drawing on any new phenotypic data, the later analysis identified candidate immune exposures from TCR beta sequences and the way those sequences occurred across donors. An earlier analysis of roughly 600 of the donors used high-throughput TCR beta sequencing to judge whether each TCR beta V gene segment behaved as functional or pseudogenic. Donor age, sex, ethnicity and CMV serostatus were compiled alongside the repertoire data. A later genetic analysis took genome-wide SNP genotypes for about 65% of the 666 donors and used that subset as a discovery cohort. All discovery cohort repertoires had been generated on a single sequencing platform. HLA typing included class I and class II loci at four-digit resolution. The number of donors typed differed by locus, with roughly 629-640 for A, B, C, DRB1 and DQB1, around 520 for DQA1, about 610 for DPA1, and some 470 for DPB1. Four to six DR-DQ haplotypes were handled as single units for association and clustering, since linkage in the cohort was strong. Among about 370 genotyped donors of the cohort, an average of roughly 230,000 unique TCR beta nucleotide sequences was sequenced per donor, of which roughly 17% were non-productive.

The cohort comprised several hundred healthy bone marrow donors. At the time of sampling, all cohort members were nominally healthy, though unrecorded immune exposures were likely present. The donor was CMV seropositive and was included in the group of some 290 seropositive cohort members. Each donor provided a peripheral blood sample, and peripheral blood mononuclear cells were used for TCR beta sequencing. Genomic DNA was extracted from the blood cell samples with the Qiagen DNeasy Blood Extraction Kit. What the study reported, not specific to this receptor: Because HLA typing was missing for some donors at each locus, association tests included only the typed subset. Most TCR sequences were observed very rarely across donors, whereas some public TCRs were present in many individuals. The study listed around 160 TCR beta chains as associated with cytomegalovirus. In a later analysis, several top co-occurrence clusters were reported to appear linked to parvovirus B19, influenza, CMV and Epstein-Barr virus. In a later analysis, most CMV-associated TCR beta chains were found to appear HLA-restricted, with HLA associations seemingly driven largely by CMV exposure. Compared with the approximately 600-donor mean, donors in an Asian-associated ancestry cluster had fewer N-insertions in productive TCRs, according to a later genetic analysis. A cluster of highly shared sequence variants was judged likely to represent a technical artifact of the sequencing pipeline. For the cohort, immune exposure information was limited to CMV serostatus. In a later analysis, TCR association rates were found to vary across HLA loci, with the most associated TCRs seen for DRB1 alleles and the fewest for HLA-C alleles. Roughly uniform sequencing depth across donors was assumed in presence/absence analyses, although this assumption may not hold. This cohort had only TCR beta chains sequenced, and the lack of alpha or paired-chain data limited which features could be detected. Some 15 rarely observed V segments, including chromosome 9 orphons, were excluded from the earlier analysis of about 500 of the donors because counts were too low. A later genetic analysis associated a missense DCLRE1C variant with V-gene and J-gene trimming of TCR beta chains, and an independent cohort replicated the association. A later analysis found that HLA-associated TCR beta chains were more clonally expanded and had lower generation probabilities than equally common non-associated chains. The authors suggested that the approach could potentially be generalized to other disease states and immunological phenotypes. The 87-base-pair reads could not distinguish some IMGT-functional V segments, including TRBV6-2 and TRBV6-3, so those segments were excluded. A further reported finding was that TCR beta sequences accurately predicted the HLA-A and HLA-B alleles for most subjects in the first cohort. Correlated functional status among segregating V segments might be attributable to linkage disequilibrium, but an unknown experimental factor could not be ruled out. Strong co-occurrence of HLA alleles, especially DR and DQ, made assigning TCR associations to individual alleles difficult. Broadly in line with IMGT annotations, most TCR beta V segments showed up in productive rearrangements about 87% or about 30% of the time in an earlier analysis of approximately 640 of the donors. In vitro tests confirmed that a few of the cytomegalovirus-associated TCR beta chains recognize cytomegalovirus antigens. Cytomegalovirus status was reported to be diagnosed by the classifier with high specificity and sensitivity in both the original and validation cohorts. In a later analysis, 16,951 TCR beta sequences were associated with specific HLA alleles at a false discovery rate of 0.05.

Preparation of the library involved the immunoSEQ multiplex PCR assay. A mixture of 60 forward primers for TCR Vbeta segments and 13 reverse primers for TCR Jbeta segments was used in the multiplex PCR. The CDR3 region of rearranged TCR beta genes was amplified from genomic DNA with a multiplex PCR assay. The amplified TCR beta libraries were sequenced on the Illumina HiSeq System as 87-base-pair reads. Per the source publication's procedure: A later analysis counted about 80 million unique TCR beta chains across the 640 or so repertoires, and about 10 million of these chains were shared by at least two donors. Raw reads were error-corrected and collapsed into unique sequences with a nearest-neighbor algorithm that merged closely related sequences to remove PCR and sequencing errors. To assign V, D and J gene segments, CDR3 sequences were aligned to IMGT reference sequences. For a sequence to be retained, at least a six-nucleotide match to both a V gene segment and a J gene segment was required. Rearrangements were called productive when the CDR3 lacked stop codons and stayed in frame with V and J; all others were non-productive. Following IMGT convention, CDR3 was defined as the stretch from the second conserved V-encoded cysteine up to the conserved J-encoded phenylalanine. The earlier analysis of more than 450 of the donors excluded sequences that lacked an unambiguous match to a single V gene segment. In an earlier analysis of approximately 610 of the donors, V segments were called functional above 56.7% productive rearrangements and were called segregating when the between-donor standard deviation exceeded 5%. To diagnose cytomegalovirus status from the catalog of TCR beta chain sequences, a statistical classification framework was built. A later analysis assigned V and J genes by comparing TCR nucleotide sequences with IMGT/GENE-DB human TR gene sequences. A later analysis assigned CDR3 sequences and most-parsimonious VDJ recombination scenarios with the TCRdist pipeline. In a later analysis, each TCR beta chain was defined by its CDR3 amino acid sequence together with its V-gene family, and reads lacking a unique V-gene family were excluded. In a later analysis, approximately 640 highly shared, low-generation-probability nucleotide sequences were removed to address suspected cross-contamination and a sequencing artifact. For each public chain, a later analysis derived a clonal expansion index from normalized ranks of inferred template counts within each repertoire. Generation probabilities in a later analysis came from a VDJ recombination model fitted to out-of-frame rearrangements, and those results were checked against IGoR. Hypergeometric tests were used in a later analysis to score TCR-TCR, TCR-HLA and TCR-CMV co-occurrence, with a repertoire-size bias correction applied to the TCR pairs. In a later analysis, false discovery rates were estimated by permuting HLA or CMV assignments 20 times. In a later analysis, co-occurring TCRs were grouped with DBSCAN, and TCRdist sequence similarity was added when clustering was performed within HLA-allele-positive subsets. For co-occurrence clustering, repertoires with fewer than 30,000 or more than 120,000 public chains were excluded, along with five repertoires with anomalous nucleotide sharing. In TCRdb, the immuneACCESS table is reduced to in-frame sequences with V and J assigned. These tables do not hold every clone; where another copy was compared, an unresolved V gene accounts for under half, and the others remain unexplained. That table is the source of V, J and clone size, and D and trimming were worked out from the DNA. The sample has 100,000 to 120,000 clones on record, approximately 80% of them singletons. The leading ten clones occupy roughly 5% of the sample.

In the germline V gene (reference sequence), CDR1 corresponds to GTSNPN and CDR2 to SVGIG. Reading from cysteine to phenylalanine, the CDR3 counts 15 amino acids. Solely the CDR3 DNA is kept, with 45 bases framed from the first base. The junction shows trimming of 5 bases on V and 5 bases on J, and the gene matches do not reach 14 bases of it. The sequenced sample was PBMCs. Recombination linked TRBV30 to TRBJ2-5; 7 bases in between match TRBD2. This clonotype originated in a woman in her 30s in good health and CMV-seropositive. CDR3 region: CAWGFSGVGGETQYF. In nucleotide form, the sequence is TGTGCCTGGGGGTTCTCCGGGGTCGGGGGGGAGACCCAGTACTTC.